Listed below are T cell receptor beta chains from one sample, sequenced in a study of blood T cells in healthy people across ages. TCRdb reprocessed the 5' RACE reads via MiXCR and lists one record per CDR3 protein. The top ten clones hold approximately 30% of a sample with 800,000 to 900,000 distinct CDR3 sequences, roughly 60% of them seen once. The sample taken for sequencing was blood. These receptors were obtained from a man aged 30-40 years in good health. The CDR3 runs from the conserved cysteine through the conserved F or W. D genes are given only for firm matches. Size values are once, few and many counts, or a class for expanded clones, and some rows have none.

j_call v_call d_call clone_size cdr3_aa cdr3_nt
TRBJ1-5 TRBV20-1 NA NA CSASPDSFGNQPQHF TGCAGTGCTAGCCCAGACTCCTTTGGCAATCAGCCCCAGCATTTT
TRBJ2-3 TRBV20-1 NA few CSALSSAGATDTQYF TGCAGTGCTCTATCTAGCGCGGGGGCCACAGATACGCAGTATTTT
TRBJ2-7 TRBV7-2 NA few CASSFGAEQYF TGTGCCAGCAGTTTCGGGGCCGAGCAGTACTTC
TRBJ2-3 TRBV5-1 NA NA CASSLDWGTSEVSTDTQYF TGCGCCAGCAGCTTGGATTGGGGGACAAGTGAGGTTAGCACAGATACGCAGTATTTT
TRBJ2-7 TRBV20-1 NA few CSGVLSYEQYF TGCAGTGGCGTGTTGTCCTACGAGCAGTACTTC
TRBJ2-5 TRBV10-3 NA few CAISGTNQETQYF TGTGCCATTAGCGGAACGAACCAAGAGACCCAGTACTTC
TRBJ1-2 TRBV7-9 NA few CASSATRVPNYGYTF TGTGCCAGCAGTGCCACCAGGGTCCCTAACTATGGCTACACCTTC
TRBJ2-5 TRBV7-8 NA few CASSPSGRGETQYF TGTGCCAGCAGCCCTAGTGGACGGGGCGAGACCCAGTACTTC
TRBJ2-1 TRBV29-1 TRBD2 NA CSVEPSGGRDEQFF TGCAGCGTTGAGCCCAGCGGGGGGAGAGATGAGCAGTTCTTC
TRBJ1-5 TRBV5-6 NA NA CASSKEGYSNQPQHF TGTGCCAGCAGCAAGGAGGGGTATAGCAATCAGCCCCAGCATTTT
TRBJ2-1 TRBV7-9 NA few CQGHNEQFF TGTCAGGGCCACAATGAGCAGTTCTTC
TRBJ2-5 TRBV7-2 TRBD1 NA CASSLQQGAKEQYF TGTGCCAGCAGCCTACAACAGGGGGCGAAGGAGCAGTACTTC
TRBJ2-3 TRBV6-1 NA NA CASSGTGDTQYF TGTGCCAGCAGTGGAACAGGGGATACGCAGTATTTT
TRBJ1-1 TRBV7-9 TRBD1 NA CASSFGQAVTEAFF TGTGCCAGCAGCTTTGGACAGGCAGTGACTGAAGCTTTCTTT
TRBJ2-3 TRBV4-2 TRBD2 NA CASSQDLPSGGRTDTQYF TGTGCCAGCAGCCAAGATCTTCCCAGCGGGGGCCGCACAGATACGCAGTATTTT
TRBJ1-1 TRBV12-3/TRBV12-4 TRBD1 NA CASSSHRDRRSNTEAFF TGTGCCAGCAGTTCCCACCGGGACAGGCGATCGAACACTGAAGCTTTCTTT
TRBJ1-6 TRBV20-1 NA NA CSASGQGRVHSPLHF TGCAGTGCTAGTGGGCAGGGGAGAGTCCATTCACCCCTCCACTTT
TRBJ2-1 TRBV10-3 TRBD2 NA CAISEGGGYEQFF TGTGCCATCAGTGAAGGCGGGGGGTATGAGCAGTTCTTC
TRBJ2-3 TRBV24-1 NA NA CATSVGDRRYTDTQYF TGTGCCACCAGTGTAGGAGACAGGCGATATACAGATACGCAGTATTTT
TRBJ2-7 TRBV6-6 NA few CASSYSGWEQYF TGTGCCAGCAGTTACTCCGGGTGGGAGCAGTACTTC
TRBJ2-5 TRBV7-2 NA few CASSPPQETQYF TGTGCCAGCAGCCCTCCTCAAGAGACCCAGTACTTC
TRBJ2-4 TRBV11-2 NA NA CASSLQPLEQYF TGTGCCAGCAGCTTACAGCCCCTTGAGCAGTACTTC
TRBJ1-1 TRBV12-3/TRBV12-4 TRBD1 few CASDRQGLGTEAFF TGTGCCAGCGACCGACAGGGGTTGGGCACTGAAGCTTTCTTT
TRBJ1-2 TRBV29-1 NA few CSVDIQGGYGYTF TGCAGCGTTGATATTCAGGGCGGCTATGGCTACACCTTC
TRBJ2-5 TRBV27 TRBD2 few CASSLGLAGGNEQYF TGTGCCAGCAGTTTGGGGCTAGCGGGGGGCAATGAGCAGTACTTC
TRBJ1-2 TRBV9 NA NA CASSVGLGHSTDGYTF TGTGCCAGCAGCGTAGGCCTGGGACACTCTACCGATGGCTACACCTTC
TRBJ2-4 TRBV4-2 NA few CASSQESRSKNIQYF TGTGCCAGCAGCCAAGAGTCACGGTCCAAAAACATTCAGTACTTC
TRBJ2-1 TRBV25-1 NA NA CASSEYGAGAGFF TGTGCCAGCAGTGAATATGGGGCGGGGGCGGGGTTCTTC
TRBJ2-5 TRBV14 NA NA CASSRRADEQYF TGTGCCAGCAGTCGGCGGGCCGATGAGCAGTACTTC
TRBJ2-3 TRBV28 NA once CASSSPASDATDTQYF TGTGCCAGCAGTTCCCCGGCTAGCGACGCCACAGATACGCAGTATTTT
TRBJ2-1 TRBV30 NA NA CAWSEDSYNEQFF TGTGCCTGGAGTGAGGACAGCTACAATGAGCAGTTCTTC
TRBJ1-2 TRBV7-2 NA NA CASSPRGGTPPIYGYTF TGTGCCAGCAGCCCCCGTGGGGGAACTCCTCCTATTTATGGCTACACCTTC
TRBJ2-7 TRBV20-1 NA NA CSARDRFGGGTYEQYF TGCAGTGCTAGAGATCGATTTGGTGGAGGGACCTACGAGCAGTACTTC
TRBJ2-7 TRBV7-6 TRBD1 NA CASSGGQGFHEQYF TGTGCCAGCAGCGGTGGACAGGGCTTCCACGAGCAGTACTTC
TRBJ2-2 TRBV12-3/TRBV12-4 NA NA CASSGGFTGELFF TGTGCCAGCAGTGGCGGGTTCACCGGGGAGCTGTTTTTT
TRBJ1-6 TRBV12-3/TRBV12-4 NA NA CASSPKSSYNSPLHF TGTGCCAGCAGTCCTAAAAGCTCCTATAATTCACCCCTCCACTTT
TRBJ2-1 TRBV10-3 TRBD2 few CAIMGTSGGYEQFF TGTGCCATCATGGGGACTAGCGGGGGGTATGAGCAGTTCTTC
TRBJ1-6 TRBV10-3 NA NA CAIRGGGRDNSPLHF TGTGCCATTCGTGGTGGGGGGCGGGATAATTCACCCCTCCACTTT
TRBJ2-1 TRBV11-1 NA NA CASSLGGLAGTQFF TGTGCCAGCAGCCTGGGGGGGCTAGCAGGGACCCAGTTCTTC
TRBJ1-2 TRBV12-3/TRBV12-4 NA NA CASGEGGGGYTF TGTGCCAGCGGGGAAGGAGGAGGAGGCTACACCTTC
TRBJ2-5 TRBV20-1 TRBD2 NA CSADPSGGWGETQYF TGCAGTGCTGACCCTAGCGGGGGATGGGGAGAGACCCAGTACTTC
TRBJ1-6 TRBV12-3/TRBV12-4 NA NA CASSLGRANNSPLHF TGTGCCAGCAGTTTGGGCCGGGCCAATAATTCACCCCTCCACTTT
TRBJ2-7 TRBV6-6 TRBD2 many CASSGLAGGSTYEQYF TGTGCCAGCAGTGGACTAGCGGGGGGCTCAACCTACGAGCAGTACTTC
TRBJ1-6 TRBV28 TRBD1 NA CASSLAAQGAGTPLHF TGTGCCAGCAGTTTAGCGGCCCAGGGGGCCGGGACACCCCTCCACTTT
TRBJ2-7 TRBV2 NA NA CASSEALLYEQYF TGTGCCAGCAGTGAAGCGCTTCTATACGAGCAGTACTTC
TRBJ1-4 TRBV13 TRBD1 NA CASSLSGQGYEKLFF TGTGCCAGCAGCTTAAGTGGACAGGGCTATGAAAAACTGTTTTTT
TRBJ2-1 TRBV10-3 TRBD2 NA CAISLPGLAGGFYNEQFF TGTGCCATCAGCCTACCTGGACTAGCGGGGGGGTTCTACAATGAGCAGTTCTTC
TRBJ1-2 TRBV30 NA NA CAWSSGNYGYTF TGTGCCTGGAGTTCAGGGAACTATGGCTACACCTTC
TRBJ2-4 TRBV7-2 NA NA CASSLILLAKNIQYF TGTGCCAGCAGCTTAATTCTTCTAGCCAAAAACATTCAGTACTTC
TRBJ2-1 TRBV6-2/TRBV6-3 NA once CASSRRSAMRVYEQFF TGTGCCAGCAGCCGAAGGAGTGCGATGCGTGTCTATGAGCAGTTCTTC
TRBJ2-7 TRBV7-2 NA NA CASSSRGQNYEQYF TGTGCCAGCAGCTCCCGAGGACAAAACTACGAGCAGTACTTC
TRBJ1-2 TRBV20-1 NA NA CSAGDRSYGYTF TGCAGTGCTGGTGACAGATCCTATGGCTACACCTTC
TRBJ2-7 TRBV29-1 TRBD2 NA CSIWTSGASEQYF TGCAGCATATGGACTAGCGGGGCTTCCGAGCAGTACTTC
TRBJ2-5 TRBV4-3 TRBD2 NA CASSQPGLDQETQYF TGCGCCAGCAGCCAGCCGGGACTAGACCAAGAGACCCAGTACTTC
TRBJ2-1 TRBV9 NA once CASSVAETGQFF TGTGCCAGCAGCGTAGCTGAAACAGGGCAGTTCTTC
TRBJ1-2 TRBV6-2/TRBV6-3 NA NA CASSYPGFYGYTF TGTGCCAGCAGTTACCCGGGATTTTATGGCTACACCTTC
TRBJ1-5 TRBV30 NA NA CAWSVRNQPQHF TGTGCCTGGAGTGTACGAAATCAGCCCCAGCATTTT
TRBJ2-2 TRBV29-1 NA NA CSVTATGELFF TGCAGCGTGACAGCAACCGGGGAGCTGTTTTTT
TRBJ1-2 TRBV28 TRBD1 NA CASSLGTGRGGGYTF TGTGCCAGCAGTTTAGGGACAGGACGTGGAGGTGGCTACACCTTC
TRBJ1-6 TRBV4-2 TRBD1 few CASSQPGQGFESPLHF TGTGCCAGCAGCCAGCCGGGACAGGGGTTTGAATCACCCCTCCACTTT